These 3 T cell receptor beta chains were sequenced from one sample in a study of shared clonotypes between healthy human individuals. The method was immunoSEQ multiplex PCR; TCRdb's version includes in-frame clones alone and lacks a portion of them. Of roughly 300,000 clones listed, around nine tenths are singletons. Sequenced sample: memory CD8+ T cells sorted from blood. Subset of the sample: CD45RO+ cells pooled with CCR7-negative TemRA cells. Source of these receptors: a man younger than 30 in good health.

CDR3: CASSQWGRENIQYF. The CDR3 coding sequence is TGTGCCAGCAGCCAATGGGGAAGGGAGAACATTCAGTACTTC. V and J are TRBV6-5 and TRBJ2-4; perhaps TRBD2 as D (5 bases). Per the germline V gene, CDR1 is MNHEY and CDR2 is SVGAGI. The ends were cut back, 6 bases at V and 7 bases at J, with 16 bases in the middle. The CDR3 is 14 residues long.

The chain links TRBV30 to TRBJ2-7, with 8 positions matching TRBD1. Germline CDR1 GTSNPN, CDR2 SVGIG (reference sequence). The CDR3 is made up of 14 amino acids. The ends lost 8 bases at V and 3 bases at J; junction bases unmatched: 12. The CDR3 loop is CAGTRQGADYEQYF. As DNA, the CDR3 is TGTGCCGGAACCAGGCAGGGGGCGGACTACGAGCAGTACTTC.

The V and J genes are TRBV29-1 and TRBJ2-1, with 7 positions matching TRBD1. The germline CDR1 and CDR2 sequences are SQVTM and ANQGSEA. V dropped 1 base and J dropped 7; count of bases not matched to a gene: 7. The CDR3 is 14 amino acids. CDR3 bases: TGCAGCGTTGAAGGGCACAGGGGTTCGAATGAGCAGTTCTTC. It is translated as CSVEGHRGSNEQFF.